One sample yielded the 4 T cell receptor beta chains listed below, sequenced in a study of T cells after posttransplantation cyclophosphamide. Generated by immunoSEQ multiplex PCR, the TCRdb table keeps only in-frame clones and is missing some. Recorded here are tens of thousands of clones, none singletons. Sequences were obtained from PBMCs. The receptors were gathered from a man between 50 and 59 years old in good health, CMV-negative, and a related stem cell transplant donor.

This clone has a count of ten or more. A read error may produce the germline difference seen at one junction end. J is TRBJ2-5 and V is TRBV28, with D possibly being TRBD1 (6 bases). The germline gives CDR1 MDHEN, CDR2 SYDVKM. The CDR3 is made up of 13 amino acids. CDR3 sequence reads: CASSSQGQEPQYF. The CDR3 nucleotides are TGTGCCAGCAGTTCACAGGGTCAAGAGCCCCAGTACTTC.

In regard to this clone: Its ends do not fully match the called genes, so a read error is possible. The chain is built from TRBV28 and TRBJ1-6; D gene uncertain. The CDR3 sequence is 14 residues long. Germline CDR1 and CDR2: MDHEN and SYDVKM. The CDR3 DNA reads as TGTGCCAGCAGCCCTAGCTCCTATAATTCACCCCCCCACTTT. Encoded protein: CASSPSSYNSPPHF.

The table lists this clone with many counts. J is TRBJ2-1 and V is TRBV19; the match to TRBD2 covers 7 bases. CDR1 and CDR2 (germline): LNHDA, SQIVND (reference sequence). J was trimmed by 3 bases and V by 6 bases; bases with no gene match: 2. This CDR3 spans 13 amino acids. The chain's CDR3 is CASRGRGYNEQFF. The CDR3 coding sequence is TGTGCCAGTAGGGGGAGGGGCTACAATGAGCAGTTCTTC.

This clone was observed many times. The CDR3 nucleotides read TGTGCCATCAGTGAGTCCGGGGGAGACAATGAGCAGTTCTTC. Encoded protein: CAISESGGDNEQFF. V gene TRBV10-3 combines with J gene TRBJ2-1; maybe TRBD2 (6 bases). This CDR3 has 14 residues. V was trimmed by 0 bases and J by 5 bases, leaving 8 bases between them. CDR1 is ENHRY and CDR2 is SYGVKD in the germline V gene.